Listed here is a single T cell receptor beta chain. Its specificity is unknown. The repertoire was sequenced with immunoSEQ multiplex PCR; TCRdb's copy has only in-frame clones and lacks some. The data contain about 29,000 clones, 75% to 90% of them singletons. The sample is drawn from a study of a mutant IDH1 vaccine in newly diagnosed glioma. The CDR3 is 15 amino acids. Trimming removed 4 bases at V and 0 bases at J, with 13 bases between. Germline-derived CDR1 and CDR2 are SGHVS and FNYEAQ. The time point denotes: week 5, during vaccination. Doses comprised 300 ug of mutant IDH1 20-mer peptide each, plus topical imiquimod.

The starting material was peripheral blood mononuclear cells (PBMCs), obtained from a glioma patient whose treatment included an IDH1 peptide vaccine. The chain links TRBV7-6 to TRBJ2-7, with D possibly being TRBD2 (5 bases). The origin of this receptor is a woman in her 40s with glioma. Some clones in this sample may be carry-over from other donors' samples. DNA for the CDR3: TGTGCCAGCAGCTCCCCTGGAGCGGTCTCCTACGAGCAGTACTTC. Translating gives CASSSPGAVSYEQYF. Combining the CDR3 with reference TRBV7-6 and TRBJ2-7 gives the whole variable domain GAGVSQSPRYKVTKRGQDVALRCDPISGHVSLYWYRQALGQGPEFLTYFNYEAQQDKSGLPNDRFSAERPEGSISTLTIQRTEQRDSAMYRCASSSPGAVSYEQYFGPGTRLTVT.